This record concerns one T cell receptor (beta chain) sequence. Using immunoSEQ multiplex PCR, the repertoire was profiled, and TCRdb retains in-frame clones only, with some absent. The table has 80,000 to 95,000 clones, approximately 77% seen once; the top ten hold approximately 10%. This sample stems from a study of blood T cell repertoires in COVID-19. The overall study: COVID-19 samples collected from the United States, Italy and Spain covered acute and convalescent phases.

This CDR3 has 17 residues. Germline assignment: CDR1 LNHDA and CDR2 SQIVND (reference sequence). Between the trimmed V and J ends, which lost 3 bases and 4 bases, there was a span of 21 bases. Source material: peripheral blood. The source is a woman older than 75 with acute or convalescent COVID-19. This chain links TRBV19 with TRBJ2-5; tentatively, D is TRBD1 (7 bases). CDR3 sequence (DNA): TGTGCCAGTAGTATGGTTCAGGCAGGGGGGAGCGCAGAGACCCAGTACTTC. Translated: CASSMVQAGGSAETQYF.